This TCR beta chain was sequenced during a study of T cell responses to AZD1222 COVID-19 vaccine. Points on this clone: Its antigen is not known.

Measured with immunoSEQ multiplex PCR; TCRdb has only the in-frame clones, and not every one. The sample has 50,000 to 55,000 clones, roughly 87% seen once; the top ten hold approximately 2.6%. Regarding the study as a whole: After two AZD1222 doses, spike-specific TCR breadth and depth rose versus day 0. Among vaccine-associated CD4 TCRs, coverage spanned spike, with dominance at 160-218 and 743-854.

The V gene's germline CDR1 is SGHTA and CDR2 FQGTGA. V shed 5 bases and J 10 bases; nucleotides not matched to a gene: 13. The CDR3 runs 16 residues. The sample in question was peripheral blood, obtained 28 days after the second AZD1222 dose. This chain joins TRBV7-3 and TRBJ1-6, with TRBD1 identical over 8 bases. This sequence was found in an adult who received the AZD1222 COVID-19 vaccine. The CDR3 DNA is TGTGCCAGCAGCCCAGGGCCGGACAGGGTCGGCTCACCCCTCCACTTT. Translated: CASSPGPDRVGSPLHF.